Listed below are T cell receptor beta chains from one sample, sequenced in a study of molecular identifiers for immune sequencing clone quantification. TCRdb reprocessed the PCR reads via MiXCR and lists one record per CDR3 protein. The repertoire holds around 100,000 distinct CDR3 sequences, with about 35% as singletons. The specimen sequenced was naive CD8+ T cells from blood, with Jurkat cell RNA spiked in. These receptors all come from a human donor in good health. Some libraries in this study had Jurkat cell RNA spiked in. The CDR3 runs from the conserved cysteine through the conserved F or W. The D gene is left open where the match is weak. A clone size is listed for some rows: how often the clone was seen (once, few, many), or a class if it is expanded.

TRBV7-6	NA	once	TRBJ2-1	TGTGCCAGCAGCGAATACCCAGCTGGCGTTAATGAGCAGTTCTTC	CASSEYPAGVNEQFF
TRBV27	NA	NA	TRBJ2-7	TGTGCCAGCAGTTTATACCAGGGGGGCTCCTACGGGCAGTACTTC	CASSLYQGGSYGQYF
TRBV4-3	NA	NA	TRBJ2-1	TGCGCCAGCAGCCAACTAACCCCCGGACAGCGATTCTACAATGAGCAGTTCTTC	CASSQLTPGQRFYNEQFF
TRBV6-5	NA	NA	TRBJ2-7	TGTGCCAGCAGTTATGGGAGGTTGGGGTTCTACGAGCAGTACTTC	CASSYGRLGFYEQYF
TRBV20-1	NA	few	TRBJ1-5	TGCAGTGCTAGAGTGATCCTGGAGCCTAGCAATCAGCCCCAGCATTTT	CSARVILEPSNQPQHF
TRBV7-9	TRBD2	NA	TRBJ2-5	TGTGCCAGCAGCTTAGCCGGACTAGCGGGGGAAGAGACCCAGTACTTC	CASSLAGLAGEETQYF
TRBV24-1	TRBD2	few	TRBJ2-2	TGTGCCACCAGTGATCCCTCTTTGCGGGAGGGCCCCAACACCGGGGAGCTGTTTTTT	CATSDPSLREGPNTGELFF
TRBV29-1	NA	NA	TRBJ2-7	TGCAGCGGGGCCGCGGGGTCCAACGCGCAGTACTTC	CSGAAGSNAQYF
TRBV7-6	NA	few	TRBJ1-3	TGTGCCAGCAGCCGCGGACCCGGGGGAAACACCATATATTTT	CASSRGPGGNTIYF
TRBV27	TRBD1	NA	TRBJ2-7	TGTGCCAGCAGTTTACAGGGGGCGCTTAACTACGAGCAGTACTTC	CASSLQGALNYEQYF
TRBV28	NA	many	TRBJ2-6	TGTGCCAGCAGTTTATGGGAGGGCTCTGGGGCCAACGTCCTGACTTTC	CASSLWEGSGANVLTF
TRBV7-9	NA	many	TRBJ2-3	TGTGCCAGCAACTCCGACTCGCGGAGCACAGATACGCAGTATTTT	CASNSDSRSTDTQYF
TRBV2	NA	NA	TRBJ2-6	TGTGCCAGCAGGGAGGGCAGGAGCTCTGGGGCCACCGTCCTGACTTTC	CASREGRSSGATVLTF
TRBV5-4	NA	NA	TRBJ1-1	TGTGCCAGCAGCTCCGGGACGTCTGAAGCTTTCTTT	CASSSGTSEAFF
TRBV20-1	NA	few	TRBJ2-7	TGCAGTGCTAGAGCACCGGGAGCGGTGACCTACGAGCAGTACTTC	CSARAPGAVTYEQYF
TRBV6-6	NA	NA	TRBJ1-5	TGTGCCAGCAGCCCCTCCCCTGGGCGTGAGCAGCCCCAGCATTTT	CASSPSPGREQPQHF
TRBV4-3	TRBD2	few	TRBJ2-1	TGCGCCAGCAGCCATCCAGCTAGCGGGAGGGCCATTGAGCAGTTCTTC	CASSHPASGRAIEQFF
TRBV28	NA	NA	TRBJ2-7	TGTGCCAGCCAAGGAACAAAGCGGAGAGGTCGGGAGCAGTACTTC	CASQGTKRRGREQYF
TRBV5-1	TRBD2	NA	TRBJ2-2	TGCGCCAGTTGGGTTAGCGGGAGTAAGGCCGGGGAGCTGTTTTTT	CASWVSGSKAGELFF
TRBV28	NA	NA	TRBJ2-3	TGTGCCAGCAGTTCCCGGACGGAGATGGGTACGCAGTATTTT	CASSSRTEMGTQYF
TRBV27	TRBD2	NA	TRBJ2-3	TGTGCCAGCAGTTTAACTAGCGGGAGGGTCAGGAATACGCAGTATTTT	CASSLTSGRVRNTQYF
TRBV28	NA	few	TRBJ2-3	TGTGCCAGCAGTCGGTTTCTAGATACGCAGTATTTT	CASSRFLDTQYF
TRBV28	NA	NA	TRBJ1-5	TGTGCCAGCAGTTTATGGTTCGGGCGGGGCAATCAGCCCCAGCATTTT	CASSLWFGRGNQPQHF
TRBV14	NA	few	TRBJ2-2	TGTGCCAGCAGCCAAGGACCTAACACCGGGGAGCTGTTTTTT	CASSQGPNTGELFF
TRBV10-3	TRBD2	NA	TRBJ2-3	TGTGCCATCAGTGATGCGACTAGCTCATTCGAAGATACGCAGTATTTT	CAISDATSSFEDTQYF
TRBV4-1	TRBD1	NA	TRBJ2-1	TGCGCCAGCAGCTCGGGACAGGGAATTTCCTACAATGAGCAGTTCTTC	CASSSGQGISYNEQFF
TRBV14	NA	many	TRBJ2-3	TGTGCCAGCAGCGCTAGCACAGATACGCAGTATTTT	CASSASTDTQYF
TRBV6-5	NA	many	TRBJ1-1	TGTGCCAGCAGCCGGAATTGGAACACTGAAGCTTTCTTT	CASSRNWNTEAFF
TRBV13	TRBD1	NA	TRBJ1-2	TGTGCCAGCATCTTAGGGGTCTGGGGGACAGGTTATGGCTACTCCTTC	CASILGVWGTGYGYSF
TRBV14	NA	NA	TRBJ2-7	TGTGCCAGCAGCCAAGAGTGGGGCAGCGAAAGCGAGCAGTACTTC	CASSQEWGSESEQYF
TRBV15	TRBD1	NA	TRBJ2-7	TGTGCCACCAGCAGAGATCTAGGGCAGGGGGATTACGAGCAGTACTTC	CATSRDLGQGDYEQYF
TRBV10-3	NA	NA	TRBJ2-7	TGTGCCATCAGATCGGGGGACGCGGGCTACGAGCAGTACTTC	CAIRSGDAGYEQYF
TRBV10-1	NA	few	TRBJ2-3	TGCGCCAGCAATAGGTACACAGGAGATACGCAGTATTTT	CASNRYTGDTQYF
TRBV7-9	TRBD2	few	TRBJ2-5	TGTGCCAGCAGCCCCCGGGCCGGGACTAGCGCCCAAGAGACCCAGTACTTC	CASSPRAGTSAQETQYF
TRBV4-1	NA	few	TRBJ1-3	TGCGCCAGCAGCCAAGACGGCCACTCTGGAAACACCATATATTTT	CASSQDGHSGNTIYF
TRBV28	NA	few	TRBJ1-1	TGTGCCAGCGCCCTCGAGGGGATGAACACTGAAGCTTTCTTT	CASALEGMNTEAFF
TRBV11-2	NA	NA	TRBJ2-7	TGTGCCAGCAGCTTGTCTAGCGCGTACGCGTACGAGCAGTACTTC	CASSLSSAYAYEQYF
TRBV12-3/TRBV12-4	NA	NA	TRBJ2-4	TGTGCCAGCAATCAACAGGGATTGGAAAACACTCAGTACTTC	CASNQQGLENTQYF
TRBV28	NA	many	TRBJ2-3	TGTGCCAGCAGTTTACACAGAGATACGCAGTATTTT	CASSLHRDTQYF
TRBV27	NA	NA	TRBJ2-3	TGTGCCAGCAGTCAACCCGGGACTGTCCAATTGGATACGCAGTATTTT	CASSQPGTVQLDTQYF
TRBV20-1	NA	NA	TRBJ2-7	TGCAGTGCTTCAGACAAGGGGATATACGAGCAGTACTTC	CSASDKGIYEQYF
TRBV25-1	NA	few	TRBJ1-1	TGTGCCACGACACAGGGGAACACTGAAGCTTTCTTT	CATTQGNTEAFF
TRBV14	NA	many	TRBJ1-1	TGTGCCAGCAGCCAAGGTAGGCCGATCGAAACTGAAGCTTTCTTT	CASSQGRPIETEAFF
TRBV4-1	TRBD2	few	TRBJ2-7	TGCGCCAGCAGCCAAGCCTTTAACCTAGCGGGTGACCAGTACTTC	CASSQAFNLAGDQYF
TRBV12-5	NA	many	TRBJ2-3	TGTGCTAGTGCCGATACCCTCCGGGGTTCCACAGATACGCAGTATTTT	CASADTLRGSTDTQYF
TRBV10-3	NA	NA	TRBJ1-1	TGTGCCATCAGTGAAAGAGGTGGATCAGGGAGGGACACTGAAGCTTTCTTT	CAISERGGSGRDTEAFF
TRBV19	NA	few	TRBJ2-7	TGTGCCAGTAGTATAGGCGCAGGGTTGTTGGCCTACGAGCAGTACTTC	CASSIGAGLLAYEQYF
TRBV13	TRBD1	few	TRBJ2-2	TGTGCCAGCAGCTCACAGGGGTTCACCGGGGAGCTGTTTTTT	CASSSQGFTGELFF
TRBV6-1	NA	NA	TRBJ1-4	TGTGCCAGCAGTGATGGGCAGGGGTTTTGGGAAAAACTGTTTTTT	CASSDGQGFWEKLFF
TRBV6-2/TRBV6-3	NA	few	TRBJ1-3	TGTGCCAGCAGTTACGCAATCTCTGGAAACACCATATATTTT	CASSYAISGNTIYF
TRBV6-1	NA	few	TRBJ2-4	TGTGCCAGCAGTGACCGGGGCATTCAGTACTTC	CASSDRGIQYF
TRBV4-2	NA	NA	TRBJ2-5	TGTGCCAGCGGGCCGGGCCTTCAAGAGACCCAGTACTTC	CASGPGLQETQYF
TRBV12-3/TRBV12-4	NA	NA	TRBJ2-7	TGTGCCAGCAGTCTTAGCCCGGTCCACGAGCAGTACTTC	CASSLSPVHEQYF
TRBV7-9	TRBD1	NA	TRBJ2-7	TGTGCCAGCAGTCAGGGGGCAGCCTACGAGCAGTACTTC	CASSQGAAYEQYF
TRBV7-9	NA	many	TRBJ2-6	TGTGCCAGCAGCTTAGCTCAGTCTGGGGCCAACGTCCTGACTTTC	CASSLAQSGANVLTF